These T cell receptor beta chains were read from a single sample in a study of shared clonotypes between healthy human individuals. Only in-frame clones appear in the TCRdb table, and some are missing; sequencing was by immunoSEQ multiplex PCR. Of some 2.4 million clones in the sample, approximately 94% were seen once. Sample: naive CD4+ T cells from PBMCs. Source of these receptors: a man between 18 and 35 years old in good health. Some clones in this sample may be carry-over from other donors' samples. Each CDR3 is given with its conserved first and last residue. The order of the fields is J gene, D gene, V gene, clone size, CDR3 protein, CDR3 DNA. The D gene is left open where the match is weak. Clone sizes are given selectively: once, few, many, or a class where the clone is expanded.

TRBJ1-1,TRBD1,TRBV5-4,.,CASSRRGPGTGAYTEAFF,TGTGCCAGCAGCCGGCGTGGCCCCGGGACAGGGGCATACACTGAAGCTTTCTTT
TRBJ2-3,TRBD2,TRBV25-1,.,CASRGGLAGIWTDTQYF,TGTGCCAGCAGGGGGGGACTAGCGGGAATTTGGACAGATACGCAGTATTTT
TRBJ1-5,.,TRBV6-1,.,CASTPRDSNQPQHF,TGTGCCAGCACCCCCAGGGATAGCAATCAGCCCCAGCATTTT
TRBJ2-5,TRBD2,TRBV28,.,CASSSPLAGDRETQYF,TGTGCCAGCAGTTCCCCGCTAGCGGGAGACAGAGAGACCCAGTACTTC
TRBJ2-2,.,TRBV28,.,CASSLGVYTGELFF,TGTGCCAGCAGTTTGGGGGTTTACACCGGGGAGCTGTTTTTT
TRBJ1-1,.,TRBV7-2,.,CASSLFPPTATNTEAFF,TGTGCCAGCAGCTTATTCCCCCCGACAGCGACTAACACTGAAGCTTTCTTT
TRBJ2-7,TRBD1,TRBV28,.,CASSPPGQTMNYEQYF,TGTGCCAGCAGTCCTCCGGGACAGACTATGAATTACGAGCAGTACTTC
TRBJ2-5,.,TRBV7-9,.,CASRKGEETQYF,TGTGCCAGCAGAAAAGGGGAAGAGACCCAGTACTTC
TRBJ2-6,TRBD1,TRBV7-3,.,CASSLAGQGLNSGANVLTF,TGTGCCAGCAGCTTAGCGGGACAGGGGCTTAACTCTGGGGCCAACGTCCTGACTTTC
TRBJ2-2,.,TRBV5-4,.,CASLLDPNTGELFF,TGTGCCAGCCTTCTCGACCCGAACACCGGGGAGCTGTTTTTT
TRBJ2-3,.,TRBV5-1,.,CASSARDFSSTDTQYF,TGCGCCAGCAGTGCACGGGACTTCTCTAGCACAGATACGCAGTATTTT
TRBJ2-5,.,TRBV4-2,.,CASSQDRGKGQETQYF,TGTGCCAGCAGCCAAGATCGCGGAAAAGGGCAAGAGACCCAGTACTTC
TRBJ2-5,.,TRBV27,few,CASSRGSLLRETQYF,TGTGCCAGCTCCAGGGGCTCCCTCCTGCGTGAGACCCAGTACTTC
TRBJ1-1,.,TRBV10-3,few,CAISEMTGNTEAFF,TGTGCCATCAGTGAGATGACAGGGAACACTGAAGCTTTCTTT
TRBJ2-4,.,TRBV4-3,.,CASSQVYRDIQYF,TGCGCCAGCAGCCAAGTCTATAGGGACATTCAGTACTTC
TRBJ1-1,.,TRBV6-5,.,CASSYQGNTEAFF,TGTGCCAGCAGTTACCAAGGTAATACTGAAGCTTTCTTT
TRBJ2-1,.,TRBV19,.,CASSQAGLIHNEQFF,TGTGCCAGTAGTCAGGCGGGACTGATACACAATGAGCAGTTCTTC
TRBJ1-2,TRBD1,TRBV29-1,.,CSVPLGQGYGYTF,TGCAGCGTACCCCTGGGACAGGGATACGGCTACACCTTC